Here is one T cell receptor (beta chain) with its context. Its antigen remains unidentified. The input lacks base qualities; no much larger clone sits a single base away. The data were taken from a study of OX40 agonist ivuxolimab in advanced cancers. Regarding the study in general: Ivuxolimab was a fully human IgG2 agonistic monoclonal antibody targeting the costimulatory receptor OX40 (CD134). The monotherapy dose-escalation portion (N of about 52 patients) of the phase I ivuxolimab trial is reported in the paper. Among the approximately 54 dose-escalation patients, about 19 had hepatocellular carcinoma, around 15 melanoma, 9 renal cell carcinoma and 9 head and neck cancer. In the dose-escalation cohort, around four fifths of patients were male, and the mean age was approximately 60 years with a range of about 23 to 79. Partial responses were achieved by three dose-escalation patients, of whom one had hepatocellular carcinoma and two had cutaneous melanoma. Patients were allowed to have had prior anti-PD-1, anti-PD-L1 or anti-CTLA-4 therapy, and approximately 39% of the dose-escalation patients had been treated with checkpoint inhibitors. Intravenous ivuxolimab was administered to patients every 2 weeks at six dose levels: 0.01, 0.1, 0.3, 1.5, 3 and 10 mg/kg. Peripheral TCRbeta sequencing was intended to test whether TCR sequence diversity was altered and clonal T-cell expansion was caused by ivuxolimab. Paper-wide results and their limitations: After ivuxolimab, CD8+ T cells had more expanded clones than CD4+ T cells on average. Low levels of normalized T-cell clonal expansion were also seen in some nonresponding patients. In the 0.1-3.0 mg/kg groups, partial responders had among the lowest normalized peripheral clonal expansion, particularly in CD8+ T cells. The antigen specificity of the peripheral T cells that underwent clonal expansion was not determined. At doses from 0.1 to 3.0 mg/kg, clonal expansion was seen in both CD4+ and CD8+ blood T cells between baseline and week 6.

To sequence the TCRbeta CDR3 region, genomic DNA was isolated from the sorted cells. TCRbeta CDR3 regions were sequenced using the immunoSEQ Assay. TCRdb obtained this table from immuneACCESS and retained in-frame rearrangements with V and J assigned. These tables miss some clones; where compared with another copy, unresolved V genes account for less than half of the shortfall, and the remainder is unexplained. Counted in this sample were 45,000 or so clones; approximately 91% of them appeared once. Together, the top ten hold roughly 8.1% of the sample. The trim is 0 bases for V and 8 bases for J, with a gap of 17 bases between the germline ends. CDR1 is given as SGHDT and CDR2 as YYEEEE, both from the germline V gene. The CDR3 goes from the cysteine to the phenylalanine over 15 residues. Of all the DNA, just the CDR3 is kept, 45 bases in frame from base 1. Patients with a history of autoimmune disease or receiving systemic immunosuppression were excluded from the trial. Peripheral blood for TCR sequencing was collected from all dose cohorts at baseline, on cycle 4 day 1, and on cycle 7 day 1. The samples were taken from a phase I, first-in-human, multicenter, open-label dose-escalation trial of ivuxolimab. Adults with locally advanced or metastatic melanoma, renal cell, hepatocellular, or head and neck squamous cell carcinoma were enrolled in the trial. Before TCR sequencing, CD4+ and CD8+ T cells were separately sorted from peripheral blood.

The V and J segments used are TRBV5-6 and TRBJ1-2; possibly the D gene is TRBD1, per 6 matching bases. The sequencing here drew on CD4+ or CD8+ T cells sorted from blood, taken in a trial of the OX40 agonist ivuxolimab. The receptor comes from an adult with an advanced solid tumor such as melanoma, head and neck, liver or kidney cancer. The CDR3 amino acid sequence is: CASSLGWGPGVGYTF. The nucleotide sequence is given as TGTGCCAGCAGCTTGGGCTGGGGACCAGGGGTCGGCTACACCTTC.